Listed below are T cell receptor beta chains from one sample, sequenced in a study of T cell changes during pregnancy in multiple sclerosis. TCRdb keeps only in-frame clones here, not all; method: immunoSEQ multiplex PCR. The sample has 60,000 or so clones; more than 85% are singletons. The sample in question was peripheral blood, obtained before pregnancy. The receptors here all came from a female donor with multiple sclerosis, enrolled in a pregnancy study. CDR3s leave out the opening cysteine and the closing phenylalanine or tryptophan.

len: 14
v_gene: TRBV30
CDR3aa: AWRLAGGLYTDTQY

len: 14
v_gene: TRBV5-4
CDR3aa: ASSPTRTGAQETQY

len: 13
v_gene: TRBV19
CDR3aa: ASSPSGGHPYGYT

len: 12
v_gene: TRBV7-3
CDR3aa: ASSPPGLYNEQF

len: 12
v_gene: TRBV27
CDR3aa: ASSVLADTDTQY

len: 12
v_gene: TRBV9
CDR3aa: ASSVGDSLTEAF

len: 12
v_gene: TRBV5-4
CDR3aa: ASSNVGERYEQF

len: 14
v_gene: TRBV6-6
CDR3aa: ASSFGGPSAKNIQY

len: 14
v_gene: TRBV10-3
CDR3aa: ASSEAGFRANEKLF

len: 11
v_gene: TRBV11-1
CDR3aa: ASSYGSMETQY

len: 12
v_gene: TRBV19
CDR3aa: ASSRTGLDYGYT

len: 12
v_gene: TRBV6-5
CDR3aa: ASGRSVSSYEQY

len: 15
v_gene: TRBV2
CDR3aa: ASSEERSAGGRETQY